The T cell receptor (beta chain) described here comes from a study of T-cell reconstitution after alpha-beta-depleted transplantation in children. Whole-study findings and limits: After one year, T-cell counts and TCRbeta diversity mostly came from new T cells. Several hundred expanded graft clones reportedly were the source of alpha-beta T cells about two months after transplant.

For TCRbeta, the library was prepared with unique molecular identifiers. TCRdb reprocessed the PCR reads via MiXCR and lists one record per CDR3 protein. The table lists approximately 800,000 distinct CDR3 sequences, around 15% of them singletons. This clonotype was seen ten or more times. Its antigen is still unknown. The sequence was obtained from a male patient younger than 18 who had a stem cell transplant for acute lymphoblastic leukemia, so the T cells may come from the graft donor. Sequences were derived from PBMCs, mostly from graft donor cells, sampled 360 days after TCRalphabeta/CD19-depleted stem cell transplant.

In DNA, the CDR3 is TGTGCCAGCAGTTTGTTTCTTTCACAATGGGAGCAGTTCTTC. Protein product: CASSLFLSQWEQFF. The chain is built from TRBV12-3 or TRBV12-4 and TRBJ2-1; D is unclear. This CDR3 has 14 residues. V was shortened by 3 bases and J by 10 bases, with 16 bases between the two germline ends.